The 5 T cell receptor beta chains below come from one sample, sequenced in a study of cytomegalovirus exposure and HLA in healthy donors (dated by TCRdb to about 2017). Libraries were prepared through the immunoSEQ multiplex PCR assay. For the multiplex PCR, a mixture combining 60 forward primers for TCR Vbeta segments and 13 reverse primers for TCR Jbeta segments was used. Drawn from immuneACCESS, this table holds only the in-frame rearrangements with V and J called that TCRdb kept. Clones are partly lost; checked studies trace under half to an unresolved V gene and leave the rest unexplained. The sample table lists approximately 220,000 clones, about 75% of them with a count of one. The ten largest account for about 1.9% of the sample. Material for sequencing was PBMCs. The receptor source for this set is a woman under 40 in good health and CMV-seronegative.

In DNA, the CDR3 is TGTGCCAGCAGCTTGGGGATTCTTCGGGACAGCTTCCCCCTCTATGGCTACACCTTC. It is translated as CASSLGILRDSFPLYGYTF. The gene calls are TRBV5-4 and TRBJ1-2; TRBD1 aligns across 7 bases. The ends lost 0 bases at V and 4 bases at J; junction bases unmatched: 18. The germline CDR1 and CDR2 sequences are SGHNT and YYREEE (reference sequence). The CDR3 extends over 19 amino acids.

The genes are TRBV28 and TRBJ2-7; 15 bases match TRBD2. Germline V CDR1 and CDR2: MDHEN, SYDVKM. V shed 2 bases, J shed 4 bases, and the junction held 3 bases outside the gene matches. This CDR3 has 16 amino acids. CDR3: CASSLRTSGRAYEQYF. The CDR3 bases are TGTGCCAGCAGTTTACGGACTAGCGGGAGGGCGTACGAGCAGTACTTC.

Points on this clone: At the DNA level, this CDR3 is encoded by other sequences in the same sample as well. CDR3 protein: CASSLERGTEAFF. The CDR3 nucleotides are TGTGCCAGCAGCCTCGAGCGAGGGACTGAAGCTTTCTTT. The V call is TRBV7-6, the J call TRBJ1-1; D remains ambiguous. Germline V gene lookup returns CDR1 SGHVS and CDR2 FNYEAQ. The CDR3 runs to 13 residues. V lost 5 bases to trimming and J lost 5 bases, with 12 bases between them.

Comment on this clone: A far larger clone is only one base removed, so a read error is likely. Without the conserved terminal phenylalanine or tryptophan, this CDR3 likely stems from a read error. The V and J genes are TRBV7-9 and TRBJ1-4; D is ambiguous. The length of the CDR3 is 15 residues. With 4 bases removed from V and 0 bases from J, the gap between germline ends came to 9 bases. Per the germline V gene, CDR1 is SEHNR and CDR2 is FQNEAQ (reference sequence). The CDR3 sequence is CASSSSLSTNEKLFL. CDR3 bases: TGTGCCAGCAGCTCGAGCCTCTCAACTAATGAAAAACTGTTTTTG.

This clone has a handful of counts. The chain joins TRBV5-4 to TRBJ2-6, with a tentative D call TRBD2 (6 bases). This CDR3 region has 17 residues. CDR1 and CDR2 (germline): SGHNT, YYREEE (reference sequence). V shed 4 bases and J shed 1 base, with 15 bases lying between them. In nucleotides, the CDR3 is TGTGCCAGCAGCGGAGGGACCTGGGGGTCTGGGGCCAACGTCCTGACTTTC. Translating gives CASSGGTWGSGANVLTF. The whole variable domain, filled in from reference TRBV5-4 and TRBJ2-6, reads ETGVTQSPTHLIKTRGQQVTLRCSSQSGHNTVSWYQQALGQGPQFIFQYYREEENGRGNFPPRFSGLQFPNYSSELNVNALELDDSALYLCASSGGTWGSGANVLTFGAGSRLTVL.